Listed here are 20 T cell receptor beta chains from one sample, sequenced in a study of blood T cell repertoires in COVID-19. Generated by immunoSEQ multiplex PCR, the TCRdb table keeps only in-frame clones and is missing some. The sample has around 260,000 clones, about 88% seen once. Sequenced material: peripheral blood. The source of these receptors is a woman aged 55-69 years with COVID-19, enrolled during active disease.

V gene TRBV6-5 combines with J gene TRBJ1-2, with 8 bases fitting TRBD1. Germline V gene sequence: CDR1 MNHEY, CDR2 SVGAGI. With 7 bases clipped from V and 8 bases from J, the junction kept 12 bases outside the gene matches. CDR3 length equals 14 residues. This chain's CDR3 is CASKRGQGFEGYTF. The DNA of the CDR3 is TGTGCCAGCAAAAGAGGACAGGGATTTGAGGGCTACACCTTC.

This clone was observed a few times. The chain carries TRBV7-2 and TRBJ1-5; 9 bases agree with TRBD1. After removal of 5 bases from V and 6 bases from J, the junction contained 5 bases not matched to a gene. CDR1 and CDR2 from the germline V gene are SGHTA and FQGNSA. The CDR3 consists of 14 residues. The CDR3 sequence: CASSQTGGRQPQHF. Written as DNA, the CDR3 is TGTGCCAGCAGCCAAACAGGGGGCCGTCAGCCCCAGCATTTT.

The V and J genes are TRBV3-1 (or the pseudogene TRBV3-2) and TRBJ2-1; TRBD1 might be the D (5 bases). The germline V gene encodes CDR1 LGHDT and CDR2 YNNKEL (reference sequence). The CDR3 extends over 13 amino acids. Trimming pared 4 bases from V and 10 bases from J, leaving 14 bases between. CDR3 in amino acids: CASSPIQAGEQFF. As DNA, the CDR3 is TGTGCCAGCAGCCCAATTCAGGCAGGGGAGCAGTTCTTC.

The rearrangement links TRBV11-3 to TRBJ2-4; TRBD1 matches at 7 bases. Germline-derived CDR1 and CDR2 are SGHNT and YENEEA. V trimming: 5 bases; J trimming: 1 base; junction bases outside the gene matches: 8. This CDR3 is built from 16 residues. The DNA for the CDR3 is TGTGCCAGCAGCGAGGGGGCTGGCTGGGCCAAAAACATTCAGTACTTC. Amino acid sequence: CASSEGAGWAKNIQYF.

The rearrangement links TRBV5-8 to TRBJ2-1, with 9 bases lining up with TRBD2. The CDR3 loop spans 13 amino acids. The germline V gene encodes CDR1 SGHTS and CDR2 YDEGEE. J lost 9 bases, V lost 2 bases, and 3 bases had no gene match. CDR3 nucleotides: TGTGCCAGCAGCTTTAGCGGGAGAGGTGAGCAGTTCTTC. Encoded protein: CASSFSGRGEQFF.

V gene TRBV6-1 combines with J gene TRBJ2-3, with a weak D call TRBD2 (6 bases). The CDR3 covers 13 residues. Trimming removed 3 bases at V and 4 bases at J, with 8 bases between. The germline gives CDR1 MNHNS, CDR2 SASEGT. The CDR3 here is CASSDGGADTQYF. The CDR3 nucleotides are TGTGCCAGCAGTGACGGAGGGGCAGATACGCAGTATTTT.

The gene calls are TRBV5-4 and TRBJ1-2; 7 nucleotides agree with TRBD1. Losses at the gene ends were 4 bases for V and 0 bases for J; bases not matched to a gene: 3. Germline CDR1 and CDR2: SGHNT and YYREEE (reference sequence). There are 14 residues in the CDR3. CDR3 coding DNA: TGTGCCAGCAGCGTAGACAGGGCTAACTATGGCTACACCTTC. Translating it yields CASSVDRANYGYTF.

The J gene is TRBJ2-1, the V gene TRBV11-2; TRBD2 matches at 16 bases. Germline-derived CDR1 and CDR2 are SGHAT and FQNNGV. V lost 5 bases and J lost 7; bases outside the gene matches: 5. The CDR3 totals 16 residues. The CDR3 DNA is TGTGCCAGCAGCGACGGGACTAGCGGGAGGGGGAATGAGCAGTTCTTC. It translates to CASSDGTSGRGNEQFF.

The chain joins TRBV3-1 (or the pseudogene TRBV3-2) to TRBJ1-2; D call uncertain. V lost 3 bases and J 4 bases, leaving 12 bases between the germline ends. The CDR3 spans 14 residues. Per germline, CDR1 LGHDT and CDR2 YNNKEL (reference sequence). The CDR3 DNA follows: TGTGCCAGCAGCCACCGAACCGAGTTCTATGGCTACACCTTC. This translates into CASSHRTEFYGYTF.

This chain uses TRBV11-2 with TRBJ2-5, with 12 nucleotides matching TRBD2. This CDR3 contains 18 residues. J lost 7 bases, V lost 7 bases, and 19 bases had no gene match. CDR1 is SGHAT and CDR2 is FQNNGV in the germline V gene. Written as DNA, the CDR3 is TGTGCCAGCACCATCTGGAGGGCTAGCGGGAGGGCCCTCGGGACCCAGTACTTC. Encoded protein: CASTIWRASGRALGTQYF.

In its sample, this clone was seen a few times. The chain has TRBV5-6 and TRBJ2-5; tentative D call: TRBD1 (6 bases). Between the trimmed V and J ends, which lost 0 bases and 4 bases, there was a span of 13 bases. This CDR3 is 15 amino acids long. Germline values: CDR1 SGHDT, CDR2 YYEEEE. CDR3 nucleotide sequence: TGTGCCAGCAGCTTGGCAGGGGTAGGTGGAGAGACCCAGTACTTC. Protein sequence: CASSLAGVGGETQYF.

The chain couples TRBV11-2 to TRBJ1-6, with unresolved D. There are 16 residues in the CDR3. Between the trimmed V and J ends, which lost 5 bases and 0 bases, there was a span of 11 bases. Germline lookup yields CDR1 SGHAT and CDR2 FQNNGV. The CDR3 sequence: CASSPGLSSYNSPLHF. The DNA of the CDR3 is TGTGCCAGCAGCCCAGGACTGAGCTCCTATAATTCACCCCTCCACTTT.

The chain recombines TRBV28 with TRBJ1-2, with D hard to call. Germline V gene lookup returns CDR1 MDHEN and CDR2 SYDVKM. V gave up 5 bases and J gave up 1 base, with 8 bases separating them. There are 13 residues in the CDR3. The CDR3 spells CASSQVDNYGYTF. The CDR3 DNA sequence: TGTGCCAGCAGTCAGGTTGATAACTATGGCTACACCTTC.

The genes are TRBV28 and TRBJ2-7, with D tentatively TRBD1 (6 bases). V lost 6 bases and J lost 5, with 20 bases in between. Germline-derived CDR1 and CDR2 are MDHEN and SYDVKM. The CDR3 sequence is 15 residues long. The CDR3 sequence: CASRDTGDRLHEQYF. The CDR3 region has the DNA TGTGCCAGCAGGGACACGGGCGACAGGCTCCACGAGCAGTACTTC.

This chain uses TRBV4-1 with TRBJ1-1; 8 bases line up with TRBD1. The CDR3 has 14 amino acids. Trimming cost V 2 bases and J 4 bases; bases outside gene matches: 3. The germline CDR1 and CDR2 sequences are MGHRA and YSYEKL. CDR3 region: CASSQQGAGTEAFF. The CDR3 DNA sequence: TGCGCCAGCAGCCAACAGGGGGCGGGCACTGAAGCTTTCTTT.

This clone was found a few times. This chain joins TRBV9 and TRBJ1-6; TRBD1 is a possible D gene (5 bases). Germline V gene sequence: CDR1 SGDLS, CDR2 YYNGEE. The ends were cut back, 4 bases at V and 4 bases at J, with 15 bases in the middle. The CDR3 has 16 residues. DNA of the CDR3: TGTGCCAGCAGCCCTCCTGGGGCAGCATATAATTCACCCCTCCACTTT. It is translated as CASSPPGAAYNSPLHF.

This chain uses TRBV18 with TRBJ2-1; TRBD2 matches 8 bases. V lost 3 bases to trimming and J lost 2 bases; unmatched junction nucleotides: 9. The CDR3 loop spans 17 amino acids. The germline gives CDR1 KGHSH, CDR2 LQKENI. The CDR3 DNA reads TGTGCCAGCTCACCTTGGGATAGCGGGATAACCTACAATGAGCAGTTCTTC. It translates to CASSPWDSGITYNEQFF.

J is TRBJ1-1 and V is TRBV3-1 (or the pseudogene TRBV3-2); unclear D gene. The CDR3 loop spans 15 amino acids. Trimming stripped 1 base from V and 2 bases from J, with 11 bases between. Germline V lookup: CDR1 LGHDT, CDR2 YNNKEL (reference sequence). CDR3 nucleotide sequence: TGTGCCAGCAGCCAAGGAGGAAAGTATAACACTGAAGCTTTCTTT. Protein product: CASSQGGKYNTEAFF.

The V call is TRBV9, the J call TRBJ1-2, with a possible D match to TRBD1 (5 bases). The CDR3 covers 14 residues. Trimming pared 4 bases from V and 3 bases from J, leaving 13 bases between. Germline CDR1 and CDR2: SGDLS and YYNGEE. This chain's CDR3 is CASSSKTGDYGYTF. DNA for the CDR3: TGTGCCAGCAGCTCAAAGACGGGGGACTATGGCTACACCTTC.

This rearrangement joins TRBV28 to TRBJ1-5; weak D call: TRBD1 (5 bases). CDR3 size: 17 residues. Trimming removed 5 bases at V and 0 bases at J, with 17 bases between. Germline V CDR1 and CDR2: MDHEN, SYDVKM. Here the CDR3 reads CASSRRARAYSNQPQHF. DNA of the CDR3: TGTGCCAGCAGTCGAAGGGCCAGGGCCTATAGCAATCAGCCCCAGCATTTT.